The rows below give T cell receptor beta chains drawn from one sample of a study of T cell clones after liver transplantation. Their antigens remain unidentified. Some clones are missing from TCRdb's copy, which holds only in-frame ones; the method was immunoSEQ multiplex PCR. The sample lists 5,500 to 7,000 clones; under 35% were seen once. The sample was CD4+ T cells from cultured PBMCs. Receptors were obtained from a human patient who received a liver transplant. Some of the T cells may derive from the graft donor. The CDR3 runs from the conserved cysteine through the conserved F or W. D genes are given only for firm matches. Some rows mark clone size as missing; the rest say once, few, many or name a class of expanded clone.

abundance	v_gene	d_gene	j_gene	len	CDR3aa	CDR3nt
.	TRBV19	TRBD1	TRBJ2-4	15	CASSVSGTGVNIQYF	TGTGCCAGTAGTGTATCCGGGACAGGGGTAAACATTCAGTACTTC
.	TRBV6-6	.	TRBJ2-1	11	CAAGSWDEQFF	TGTGCGGCGGGGAGTTGGGATGAGCAGTTCTTC
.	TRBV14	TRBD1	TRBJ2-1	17	CASSRPGTGTGGNEQFF	TGTGCCAGCAGCCGTCCCGGGACAGGGACCGGGGGAAATGAGCAGTTCTTC
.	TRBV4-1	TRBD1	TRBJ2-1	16	CASSQDAGTGANEQFF	TGTGCCAGCAGCCAGGATGCCGGGACAGGGGCCAATGAGCAGTTCTTC
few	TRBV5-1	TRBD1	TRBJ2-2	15	CASSFVTGVTGELFF	TGCGCCAGCAGCTTCGTGACAGGGGTGACCGGGGAGCTGTTTTTT
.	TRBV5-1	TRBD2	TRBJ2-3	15	CASSLRGLATDTQYF	TGCGCCAGCAGCCTCAGAGGACTAGCTACGGATACGCAGTATTTT
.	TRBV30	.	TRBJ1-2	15	CAWSSRTWGDNGYTF	TGTGCCTGGAGTAGTCGGACTTGGGGCGACAATGGCTACACCTTC
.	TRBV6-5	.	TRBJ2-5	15	CATQPVAPEAETQYF	TGTGCCACTCAACCCGTCGCTCCTGAAGCCGAGACCCAGTACTTC
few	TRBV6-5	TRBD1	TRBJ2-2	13	CASRKTGGGELFF	TGTGCCAGCAGAAAAACAGGGGGCGGGGAGCTGTTTTTT
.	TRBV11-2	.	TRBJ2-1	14	CASSSRSSYNEQFF	TGTGCCAGCAGCAGTAGGAGCTCCTACAATGAGCAGTTCTTC
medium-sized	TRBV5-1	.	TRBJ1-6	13	CASSQDRDSPLHF	TGCGCCAGCAGCCAAGACAGAGATTCACCCCTCCACTTT
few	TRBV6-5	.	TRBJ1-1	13	CASSRGQNTEAFF	TGTGCCAGCAGCAGGGGACAGAACACTGAAGCTTTCTTT
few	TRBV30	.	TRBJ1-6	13	CAWSWHNNSPLHF	TGTGCCTGGAGTTGGCATAATAATTCACCCCTCCACTTT
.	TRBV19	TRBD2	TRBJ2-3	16	CASSRTTGGGTDTQYF	TGTGCCAGTAGCAGGACGACGGGGGGTGGCACAGATACGCAGTATTTT
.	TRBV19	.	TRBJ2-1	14	CASSPYTSYNEQFF	TGTGCCAGTAGTCCCTATACCTCTTACAATGAGCAGTTCTTC
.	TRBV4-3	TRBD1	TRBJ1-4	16	CASSQGEGAGNEKLFF	TGCGCCAGCAGCCAAGGCGAGGGGGCCGGTAATGAAAAACTGTTTTTT
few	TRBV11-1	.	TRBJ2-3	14	CASSLSRVQDTQYF	TGTGCCAGCAGCTTATCGAGGGTCCAGGATACGCAGTATTTT
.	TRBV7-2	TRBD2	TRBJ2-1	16	CASSPTSGSHNNEQFF	TGTGCCAGCAGCCCGACTAGCGGGAGCCATAACAATGAGCAGTTCTTC
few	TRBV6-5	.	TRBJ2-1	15	CASSSQGSAGNEQFF	TGTGCCAGCAGTTCCCAAGGGAGCGCGGGCAATGAGCAGTTCTTC
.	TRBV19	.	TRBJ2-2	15	CASSLAQSFAGELFF	TGTGCCAGTAGTCTGGCCCAAAGTTTCGCCGGGGAGCTGTTTTTT
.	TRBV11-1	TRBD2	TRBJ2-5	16	CASSYSGLAFSETQYF	TGTGCCAGCAGCTACTCGGGACTAGCATTTTCAGAGACCCAGTACTTC
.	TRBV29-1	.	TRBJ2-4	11	CSVEVRDIQYF	TGCAGCGTTGAGGTCCGAGACATTCAGTACTTC
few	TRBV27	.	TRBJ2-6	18	CASSLFAGTPSGANVLTF	TGTGCCAGCAGTTTATTCGCAGGAACTCCCTCTGGGGCCAACGTCCTGACTTTC
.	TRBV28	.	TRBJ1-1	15	CASNSGERWNTEAFF	TGTGCCAGCAATTCGGGGGAGCGGTGGAACACTGAAGCTTTCTTT
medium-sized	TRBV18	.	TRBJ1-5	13	CASSRSRDQPQHF	TGTGCCAGCTCCCGCAGTCGGGATCAGCCCCAGCATTTT
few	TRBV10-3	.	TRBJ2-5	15	CAISEPLDRGETQYF	TGTGCCATCAGTGAGCCCCTGGACCGGGGAGAGACCCAGTACTTC
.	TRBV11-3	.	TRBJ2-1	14	CASSQRQKNNEQFF	TGTGCCAGCAGCCAGCGACAGAAAAACAATGAGCAGTTCTTC
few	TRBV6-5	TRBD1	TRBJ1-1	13	CASRDRAATEAFF	TGTGCCAGCAGGGACAGGGCGGCCACTGAAGCTTTCTTT
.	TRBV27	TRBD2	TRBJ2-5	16	CASRTGTSGGRETQYF	TGTGCCAGCCGCACCGGGACTAGCGGGGGAAGAGAGACCCAGTACTTC
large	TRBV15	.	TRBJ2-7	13	CATSRDFSYEQYF	TGTGCCACCAGCCGCGATTTCTCCTACGAGCAGTACTTC
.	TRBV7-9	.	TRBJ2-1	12	CASSLSTGEQFF	TGTGCCAGCAGCTTATCGACAGGTGAGCAGTTCTTC
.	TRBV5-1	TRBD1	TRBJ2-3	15	CASSTGTGVADTQYF	TGCGCCAGCAGCACCGGGACAGGGGTAGCAGATACGCAGTATTTT
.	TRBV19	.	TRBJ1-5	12	CATTAGNQPQHF	TGTGCCACGACAGCGGGCAATCAGCCCCAGCATTTT
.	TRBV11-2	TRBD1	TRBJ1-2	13	CASSLDRGRGYTF	TGTGCCAGCAGCTTGGACAGGGGGCGCGGCTACACCTTC